This T cell receptor (beta chain) was identified during a study of blood T cell repertoires in COVID-19. In the source study's methods: Amplification with reference gene primers provided the estimates of nucleated cell counts. Sequenced by immunoSEQ multiplex PCR; TCRdb stores in-frame clones only, minus some. D and trimming come from the DNA, and the V and J calls and clone size come from that table. The profile shows some 190,000 clones, approximately 89% of them singletons. Recruitment covered about two dozen US areas and drew participants whose ages spanned roughly 18 to 100 years. The CDR3 is 15 amino acids.

The specimen sequenced was PBMCs or T cells enriched from blood (not recorded which). This receptor was taken from a woman aged 40 to 50 with acute COVID-19. V usage is TRBV1 and J usage is TRBJ1-4; TRBD1 was called by the table and not checked on the DNA. TRBV1 is shown as a pseudogene. CDR3: CTSSLYRVDNEKLFF. CDR3 in DNA: TGCACCAGCAGCTTGTACAGGGTCGACAATGAAAAACTGTTTTTT.